A single sample is the source of the 23 T cell receptor beta chains below, sequenced in a study of tumor-infiltrating lymphocytes in primary liver carcinoma. Production of TCR beta cDNA used approximately 0.55 ug total RNA together with a constant-region primer. A slightly modified ARM-PCR protocol with three nested multiplex PCR rounds produced these TCR beta libraries. In the first two PCR rounds, TRBV1-TRBV30 forward primers were paired with a C-beta reverse primer, and each round lasted approximately 10 cycles. TCRdb called the multiplex PCR reads again in MiXCR, with one record for every CDR3 protein. The data hold around 190,000 distinct CDR3 sequences, with around 85% observed a single time. Unsorted bulk tissue (roughly 20-31 mg) underwent RNA and DNA co-extraction. Sequenced sample: tumor tissue from primary liver carcinoma. These receptors came from a man in his forties with primary liver carcinoma and hepatitis B virus infection.

Details on this clonotype: Sequence at one end of the junction differs from germline and may be a read error. This rearrangement joins TRBV12-3 or TRBV12-4 to TRBJ2-7; D not certain. There are 11 residues in the CDR3. CDR3 protein: CVSSGCVEQYF. The CDR3 DNA reads TGTGTCAGCAGTGGCTGCGTCGAGCAGTACTTC.

Regarding this clonotype: This clone may be a read error of a much larger clone one base away. V usage is TRBV29-1 and J usage is TRBJ2-2; D is tentatively TRBD1 or TRBD2 (6 bases each). The CDR3 has 15 amino acids. Looked up from germline, CDR1 is SQVTM and CDR2 is ANQGSEA. Trimming cost V 4 bases and J 6 bases, with 18 bases left between them. For the CDR3, the DNA is TGCAGCGTTGTGATGGGGGGCGCAGGGTCCGGGGAGCTGTTTTTT. This sequence encodes CSVVMGGAGSGELFF.

This clonotype was seen ten or more times. The rearrangement joins TRBV5-1 to TRBJ1-5; TRBD1 is a possible D gene (5 bases). The CDR3 runs to 15 residues. V lost 0 bases and J lost 2, with 9 bases in between. Per the germline V gene, CDR1 is SGHRS and CDR2 is YFSETQ. The CDR3 here is CASSLEGAGNQPQHF. The DNA of the CDR3 is TGCGCCAGCAGCTTGGAAGGGGCTGGCAATCAGCCCCAGCATTTT.

Points on this clonotype: A read error is possible here, since a much larger clone lies one base away. The V call is TRBV14, the J call TRBJ2-7; 8 positions match TRBD2. This CDR3 contains 15 residues. The V segment lost 4 bases and the J segment 4 bases; nucleotides outside the gene matches: 9. CDR1 is SGHDN and CDR2 is FVKESK in the germline V gene. In DNA, the CDR3 is TGTGCCAGCAGCCTTACGGAACTAGCGGATTACGAGCAGTACTTC. Translation: CASSLTELADYEQYF. Complete variable domain (other parts from reference TRBV14 and TRBJ2-7): EAGVTQFPSHSVIEKGQTVTLRCDPISGHDNLYWYRRVMGKEIKFLLHFVKESKQDESGMPNNRFLAERTGGTYSTLKVQPAELEDSGVYFCASSLTELADYEQYFGPGTRLTVT.

Worth noting for this clonotype: The CDR3 carries no conserved terminal phenylalanine or tryptophan, so it likely arises from a read error. The CDR3 DNA follows: TGCAATGCTAGAGATTTAGGGGACAGCTCCTACGAGCAGTACTCC. Translated: CNARDLGDSSYEQYS. The chain uses TRBV20-1 and TRBJ2-7; 7 bases agree with TRBD1. Germline CDR1 and CDR2: DFQATT and SNEGSKA (reference sequence). CDR3 size: 15 residues.

This clonotype came up many times. This clone may be a read error of a much larger clone one base away. The chain combines TRBV6-2 or TRBV6-3 with TRBJ2-5; D is ambiguous. The germline V gene encodes CDR1 MNHEY and CDR2 SVGEGT. This CDR3 spans 11 amino acids. In DNA, the CDR3 is TGTGTCAGCCAAAACGGAGAGACCCAGTACTTC. Its translation: CVSQNGETQYF.

The V gene is TRBV5-5, the J gene TRBJ2-1; a possible D gene is TRBD2 (6 bases). V was shortened by 4 bases and J by 7 bases, with 24 bases between the two germline ends. CDR1 is SGHKS and CDR2 is YYEKEE in the germline V gene (reference sequence). The CDR3 sequence is 17 residues long. The CDR3 region is CASSRALGLTGENEQFF. Here the CDR3 DNA reads TGTGCCAGCAGCCGGGCTCTAGGTCTAACGGGAGAAAATGAGCAGTTCTTC.

The rearrangement joins TRBV29-1 to TRBJ2-1; D is unclear. The germline V gene encodes CDR1 SQVTM and CDR2 ANQGSEA. The CDR3 totals 14 residues. CDR3 bases: TGCAGAATTGATAAAGGTAGTGCGAACAATGAGCAGTTCTTC. It codes for CRIDKGSANNEQFF.

Remarks on this clonotype: Germline is not matched at one junction end, which may reflect a read error. The chain is built from TRBV6-1 and TRBJ2-6, with D unclear. Germline V CDR1 and CDR2: MNHNS, SASEGT. The CDR3 extends over 19 amino acids. For the CDR3, the DNA is TGTGCCAGCAGTGAAGCCTGGGGTAGAGTGTCCTCTGAGGCCAACGTCCTGACTTTC. This gives the protein CASSEAWGRVSSEANVLTF.

As for this clonotype: The junction differs from germline at one of its ends, possibly a read error. The J gene is TRBJ1-6, the V gene TRBV5-1; TRBD1 aligns across 9 bases. Germline values: CDR1 SGHRS, CDR2 YFSETQ. This CDR3 region has 15 residues. The CDR3 spells CASSLDRGNNPPLHF. CDR3 DNA sequence: TGCGCCAGCAGTTTGGACAGGGGAAATAATCCACCCCTCCACTTT.

Comment on this clonotype: Given the absence of the conserved phenylalanine or tryptophan at the CDR3 end, a read error is likely. V and J are TRBV6-5 and TRBJ2-1, with TRBD2 identical over 9 bases. Per germline, CDR1 MNHEY and CDR2 SVGAGI. This CDR3 is 15 amino acids long. V lost 6 bases and J lost 7; bases outside the gene matches: 10. The CDR3 reads CASSPAAGGYNEQFI. The CDR3 coding sequence is TGTGCCAGCAGCCCGGCAGCGGGAGGTTATAATGAGCAGTTCATC.

Worth noting for this clonotype: At one of its ends the junction is not consistent with the germline gene, which may arise from a read error. The rearrangement joins TRBV5-6 to TRBJ2-1, with a tentative D call TRBD2 (7 bases). This CDR3 comprises 16 residues. Germline-derived CDR1 and CDR2 are SGHDT and YYEEEE. The CDR3 sequence is CASSFKGGGRYNEEFF. In DNA, the CDR3 is TGTGCCAGCAGCTTTAAGGGGGGGGGCCGGTACAATGAGGAGTTCTTC.

As for this clonotype: An end of the junction differs from the germline gene, which may be a read error. J is TRBJ2-1 and V is TRBV11-2; 7 bases are shared with TRBD2. CDR1 and CDR2 (germline): SGHAT, FQNNGV. The CDR3 length is 15 residues. CDR3 residues: CASKIGGSSYYGQFF. The CDR3 DNA follows: TGTGCTAGCAAAATCGGCGGGAGCTCCTACTATGGGCAGTTCTTC.

With regard to this clonotype: Here the CDR3 omits its conserved ending phenylalanine or tryptophan, so a read error is the likely source. This sequence joins TRBV6-1 and TRBJ1-4; possible D gene TRBD1, 5 bases. The CDR3 has 20 amino acids. The germline V gene has CDR1 MNHNS and CDR2 SASEGT. CDR3 sequence (DNA): TGTGCCTGCAGTGCGTTTCTTTTCGGGGCAGCACTTACTGCTAATGAAAAACTGTTTTAT. Encoded protein: CACSAFLFGAALTANEKLFY.

Turning to this clonotype: This could be a read error, since a much larger clone is one nucleotide away. The chain recombines TRBV6-4 with TRBJ2-3, with a weak D call TRBD1 (6 bases). CDR1 and CDR2 (germline): MRHNA, SNTAGT. V was cut by 3 bases and J by 5 bases, with 12 bases left in between. This CDR3 is 14 amino acids long. CDR3 amino acids: CASSEGTRGDTQYF. The CDR3 DNA reads as TGTGCCAGCAGTGAGGGGACAAGGGGAGATACGCAGTATTTT.

This clonotype was observed many times. The chain joins TRBV5-4 to TRBJ2-1, with 7 bases lining up with TRBD2. The CDR3 totals 15 residues. The V gene end was trimmed by 0 bases and the J gene end by 5 bases; junction bases not matched to a gene: 5. The V gene's germline CDR1 is SGHNT and CDR2 YYREEE (reference sequence). CDR3 nucleotides: TGTGCCAGCAGCTTGGCCTGGACTAGTAACAATGAGCAGTTCTTC. Its protein product is CASSLAWTSNNEQFF.

In the case of this clonotype: One end of the junction is discordant with germline, which a read error may explain. The chain carries TRBV28 and TRBJ1-1, with unresolved D. The CDR3 sequence is 14 residues long. Germline CDR1 reads MDHEN; CDR2 reads SYDVKM. CDR3 loop: CTSSPPGTRTEAFF. The CDR3 coding sequence is TGTACCAGCAGTCCACCGGGAACGAGGACTGAAGCTTTCTTT.

Of note for this clonotype: Germline and junction disagree at one end, which may indicate a read error. This sequence joins TRBV20-1 and TRBJ1-4; no reliable D call. The germline CDR1 and CDR2 sequences are DFQATT and SNEGSKA (reference sequence). The CDR3 sequence is 15 residues long. The CDR3 loop is CSARGPTGLGEKLFF. CDR3 nucleotide sequence: TGCAGTGCAAGAGGACCGACGGGTCTGGGTGAAAAACTGTTTTTT.

To note about this clonotype: The germline gene is not matched at one end of the junction; a read error may be the cause. The chain carries TRBV29-1 and TRBJ2-2; 10 bases fit TRBD2. CDR1 SQVTM and CDR2 ANQGSEA come from the germline V gene. The CDR3 extends over 15 amino acids. CDR3 sequence reads: CTVGTSAANARELFF. The CDR3 nucleotides read TGCACCGTTGGGACTAGCGCGGCGAACGCCCGGGAGCTGTTTTTT.

In the case of this clonotype: A junction end diverges from the germline sequence, so it may reflect a read error. V is TRBV6-5 and J is TRBJ2-7; 13 nucleotides agree with TRBD2. The CDR3 loop spans 14 amino acids. Germline CDR1 reads MNHEY; CDR2 reads SVGAGI. CDR3 in amino acids: CDSMRLAGGGEQYF. The CDR3 DNA reads as TGTGACAGCATGAGACTAGCGGGAGGTGGCGAGCAATACTTC.

To note about this clonotype: An end of the junction differs from the germline gene, which may be a read error. The rearrangement links TRBV6-1 to TRBJ1-5; D uncertain. From germline, CDR1 is MNHNS and CDR2 SASEGT. The CDR3 is made up of 16 amino acids. The CDR3 region is CVSSEKGHGEHQPQHF. The CDR3, as DNA: TGTGTCAGCAGTGAAAAAGGGCATGGGGAGCATCAGCCCCAGCATTTT.

For this clonotype: The junction differs from germline at one of its ends, possibly a read error. The rearrangement links TRBV11-2 to TRBJ2-5, with a possible D match to TRBD2 (7 bases). Per germline, CDR1 SGHAT and CDR2 FQNNGV. The CDR3 extends over 15 amino acids. CDR3 DNA: TGTGCCAGCAGCTACCGGCGCGGGGGCCGGGAGACTCAGTACTTC. Translating it yields CASSYRRGGRETQYF.

Regarding this clonotype: A junction end diverges from the germline sequence, so it may reflect a read error. The chain couples TRBV10-2 to TRBJ1-1; D is ambiguous. CDR1 is WSHSY and CDR2 is SAAADI in the germline V gene. CDR3 size: 13 residues. The CDR3 sequence: CASRLIVNTEACF. The CDR3 region has the DNA TGCGCCAGCAGATTGATAGTGAACACTGAAGCTTGCTTT.